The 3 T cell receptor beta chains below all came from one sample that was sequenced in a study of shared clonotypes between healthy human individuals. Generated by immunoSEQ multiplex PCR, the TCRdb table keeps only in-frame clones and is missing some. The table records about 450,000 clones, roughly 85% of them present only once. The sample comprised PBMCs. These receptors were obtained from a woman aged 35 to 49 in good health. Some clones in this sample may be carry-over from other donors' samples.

The CDR3 loop is CSIYGRDRVETQYF. The CDR3, as DNA: TGCAGCATATACGGTAGGGACAGAGTAGAGACCCAGTACTTC. The chain carries TRBV29-1 and TRBJ2-5; 7 nucleotides line up with TRBD1. Trimming at V came to 8 bases and at J to 4 bases, leaving 13 bases not matched to a gene. There are 14 residues in the CDR3. Germline V gene data show CDR1 as SQVTM and CDR2 as ANQGSEA.

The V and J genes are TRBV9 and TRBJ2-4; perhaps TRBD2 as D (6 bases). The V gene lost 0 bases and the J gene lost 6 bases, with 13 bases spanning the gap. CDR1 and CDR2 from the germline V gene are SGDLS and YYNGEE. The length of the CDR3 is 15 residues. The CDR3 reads CASSVASGVGNIQYF. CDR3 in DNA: TGTGCCAGCAGCGTAGCCTCGGGAGTTGGAAACATTCAGTACTTC.

CDR3 sequence: CASSVAGQGAGYGYTF. The CDR3 nucleotides read TGTGCCAGCAGCGTAGCCGGTCAGGGGGCCGGCTATGGCTACACCTTC. This chain uses TRBV9 with TRBJ1-2, with TRBD1 matching over 8 bases. The CDR3 runs to 16 residues. V lost 0 bases to trimming and J lost 4 bases; unmatched junction nucleotides: 8. CDR1 is SGDLS and CDR2 is YYNGEE in the germline V gene. The whole variable domain, filled in from reference TRBV9 and TRBJ1-2, reads DSGVTQTPKHLITATGQRVTLRCSPRSGDLSVYWYQQSLDQGLQFLIQYYNGEERAKGNILERFSAQQFPDLHSELNLSSLELGDSALYFCASSVAGQGAGYGYTFGSGTRLTVV.